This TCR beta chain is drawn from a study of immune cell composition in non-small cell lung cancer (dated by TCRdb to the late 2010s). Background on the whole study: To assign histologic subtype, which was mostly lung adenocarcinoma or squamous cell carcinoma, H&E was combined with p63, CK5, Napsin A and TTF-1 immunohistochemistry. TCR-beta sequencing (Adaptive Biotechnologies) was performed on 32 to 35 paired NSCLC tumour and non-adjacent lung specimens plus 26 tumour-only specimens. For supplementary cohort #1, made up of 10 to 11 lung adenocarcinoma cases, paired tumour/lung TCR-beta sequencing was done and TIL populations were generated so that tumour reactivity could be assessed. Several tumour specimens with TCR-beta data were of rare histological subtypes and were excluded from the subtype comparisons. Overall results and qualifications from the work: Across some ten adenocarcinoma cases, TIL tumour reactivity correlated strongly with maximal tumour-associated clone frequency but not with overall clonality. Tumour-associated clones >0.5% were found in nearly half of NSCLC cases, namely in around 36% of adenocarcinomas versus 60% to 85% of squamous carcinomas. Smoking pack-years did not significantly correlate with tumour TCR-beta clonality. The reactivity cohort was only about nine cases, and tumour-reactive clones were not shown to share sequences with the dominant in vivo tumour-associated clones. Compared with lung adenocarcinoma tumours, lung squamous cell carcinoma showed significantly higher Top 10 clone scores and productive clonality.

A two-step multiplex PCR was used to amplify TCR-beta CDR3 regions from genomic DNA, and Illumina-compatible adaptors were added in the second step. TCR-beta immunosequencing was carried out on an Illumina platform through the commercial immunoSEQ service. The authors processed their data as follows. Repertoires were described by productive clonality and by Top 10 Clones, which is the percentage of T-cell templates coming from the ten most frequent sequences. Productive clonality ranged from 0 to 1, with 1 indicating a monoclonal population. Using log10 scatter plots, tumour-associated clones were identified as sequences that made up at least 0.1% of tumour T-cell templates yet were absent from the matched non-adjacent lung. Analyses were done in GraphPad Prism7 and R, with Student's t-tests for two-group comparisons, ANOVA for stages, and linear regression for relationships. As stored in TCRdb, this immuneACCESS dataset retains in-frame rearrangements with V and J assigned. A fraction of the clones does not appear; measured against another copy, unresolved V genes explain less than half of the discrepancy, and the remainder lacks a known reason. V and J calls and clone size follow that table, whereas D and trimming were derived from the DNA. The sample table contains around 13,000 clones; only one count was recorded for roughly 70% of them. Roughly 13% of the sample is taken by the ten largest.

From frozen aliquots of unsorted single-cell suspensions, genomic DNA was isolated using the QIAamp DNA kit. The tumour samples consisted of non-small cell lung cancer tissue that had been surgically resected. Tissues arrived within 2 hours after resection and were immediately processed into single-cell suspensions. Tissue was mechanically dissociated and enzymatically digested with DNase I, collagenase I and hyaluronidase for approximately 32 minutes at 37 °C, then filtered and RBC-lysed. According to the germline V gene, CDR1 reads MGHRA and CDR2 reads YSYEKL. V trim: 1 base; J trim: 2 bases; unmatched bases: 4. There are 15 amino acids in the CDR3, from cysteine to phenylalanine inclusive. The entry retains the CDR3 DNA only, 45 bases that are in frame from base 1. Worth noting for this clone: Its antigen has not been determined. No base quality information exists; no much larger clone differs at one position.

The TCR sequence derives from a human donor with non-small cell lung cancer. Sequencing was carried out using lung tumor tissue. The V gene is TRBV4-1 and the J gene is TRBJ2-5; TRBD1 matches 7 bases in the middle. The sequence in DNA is TGCGCCAGCAGCCAAGCTGGGACAGTTCAAGAGACCCAGTACTTC. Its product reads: CASSQAGTVQETQYF.